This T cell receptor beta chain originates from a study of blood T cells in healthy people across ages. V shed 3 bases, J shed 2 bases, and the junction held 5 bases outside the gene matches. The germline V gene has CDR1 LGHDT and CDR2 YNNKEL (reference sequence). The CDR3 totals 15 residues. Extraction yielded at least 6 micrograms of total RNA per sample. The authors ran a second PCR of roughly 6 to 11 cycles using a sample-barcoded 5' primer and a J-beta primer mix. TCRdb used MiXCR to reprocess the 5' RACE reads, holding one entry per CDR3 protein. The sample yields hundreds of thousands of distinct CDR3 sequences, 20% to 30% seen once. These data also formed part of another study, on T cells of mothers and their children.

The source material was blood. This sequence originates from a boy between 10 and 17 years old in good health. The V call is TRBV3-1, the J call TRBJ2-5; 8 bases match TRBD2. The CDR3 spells CASSHRTSYQETQYF. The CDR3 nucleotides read TGTGCCAGCAGCCATAGGACTAGCTATCAAGAGACCCAGTACTTC.